One and the same sample provided the 5 T cell receptor beta chains below, sequenced in a study of shared T cell receptors in the human thymus. Sequenced by immunoSEQ multiplex PCR; TCRdb stores in-frame clones only, minus some. The sample lists approximately 580,000 clones, 75% to 80% occurring once. These data also featured in a second study, about human thymus T cells.

The sample comprised thymocytes. The receptors here all came from a boy under two years old with a congenital heart defect.

The rearrangement joins TRBV25-1 to TRBJ2-1; 10 positions match TRBD2. V dropped 4 bases and J dropped 8; count of bases not matched to a gene: 8. This CDR3 spans 15 amino acids. Germline values: CDR1 MGHDK, CDR2 SYGVNS. CDR3 in amino acids: CASSGPSGSTYEQFF. CDR3 coding DNA: TGTGCCAGCAGTGGCCCTAGCGGGAGCACGTATGAGCAGTTCTTC.

There are a few counts of this clone. V usage is TRBV4-1 and J usage is TRBJ2-7; 9 bases are shared with TRBD2. With 1 base clipped from V and 3 bases from J, the junction kept 10 bases outside the gene matches. This CDR3 has 17 amino acids. Germline V gives CDR1 MGHRA, CDR2 YSYEKL. In DNA form, the CDR3 reads TGCGCCAGCAGCCAAGGGACTAGCGCCTCCTCGCGCTACGAGCAGTACTTC. This sequence encodes CASSQGTSASSRYEQYF.

Here the CDR3 reads CGSQGSTRGGYTF. The CDR3, as DNA: TGTGGCAGCCAGGGGTCGACCAGAGGGGGCTACACCTTC. The chain couples TRBV10-3 to TRBJ1-2; maybe TRBD1 (6 bases). Germline CDR1 is ENHRY and CDR2 is SYGVKD. The CDR3 sequence is 13 residues long.

The gene calls are TRBV5-5 and TRBJ2-7; possibly TRBD1 for D (6 bases). Germline CDR1 SGHKS, CDR2 YYEKEE (reference sequence). The length of the CDR3 is 16 residues. Trimming removed 0 bases from V and 3 bases from J, with 16 bases in between. For the CDR3, the DNA is TGTGCCAGCAGCTTGGGGGTCGGGACAAACAACTACGAGCAGTACTTC. Its protein is CASSLGVGTNNYEQYF. The complete variable domain, with remaining parts taken from reference TRBV5-5 and TRBJ2-7, reads DAGVTQSPTHLIKTRGQQVTLRCSPISGHKSVSWYQQVLGQGPQFIFQYYEKEERGRGNFPDRFSARQFPNYSSELNVNALLLGDSALYLCASSLGVGTNNYEQYFGPGTRLTVT.

This clone was recorded once. CDR3 DNA sequence: TGTGCCAGCAGCTTGCGAGCGTCGGAACAGCCCCAGCATTTT. It encodes CASSLRASEQPQHF. The rearrangement links TRBV5-8 to TRBJ1-5; unclear D gene. The germline V and J ends were trimmed by 1 base and 7 bases, with 12 bases remaining between them. The length of the CDR3 is 14 residues. From germline, CDR1 is SGHTS and CDR2 YDEGEE.